This T cell receptor (beta chain) was identified during a study of T cell responses to AZD1222 COVID-19 vaccine. The data were produced by immunoSEQ multiplex PCR, yet TCRdb's version contains in-frame clones alone and is incomplete. The sample contains about 120,000 clones, 70% to 90% of which appear only once. V dropped 4 bases and J dropped 4 bases, with 7 bases sitting between them. Germline CDR1 and CDR2: SGHAT and FQNNGV. There are 12 residues in the CDR3. V usage is TRBV11-2 and J usage is TRBJ1-2; the D is unclear. The sample consisted of peripheral blood, taken on day 0 of MenACWY control vaccination. The receptor was derived from an adult in good health. The CDR3 loop reads CASSSSTYGYTF. In DNA, the CDR3 is TGTGCCAGCAGCTCGAGTACCTATGGCTACACCTTC.